One and the same sample provided the 8 T cell receptor beta chains below, sequenced in a study of cytomegalovirus exposure and HLA in healthy donors. Researchers ran the PCR with 60 Vbeta and 13 Jbeta primers. Repertoires were generated with immunoSEQ multiplex PCR, while TCRdb's copy carries only in-frame clones and drops some. This table holds 140,000 to 150,000 clones, around 90% found once. Sequenced: PBMCs. The receptors come from a woman in her thirties or forties in good health and CMV-seronegative.

With respect to this clone: This CDR3 is also generated by other DNA sequences in the sample. The V and J genes are TRBV5-1 and TRBJ2-1, with a tentative D call TRBD2 (5 bases). Trimming cost V 5 bases and J 2 bases, with 14 bases left between them. This CDR3 has 15 residues. The germline gives CDR1 SGHRS, CDR2 YFSETQ. CDR3 amino acids: CASSPRGGAYNEQFF. The CDR3 bases are TGCGCCAGCAGTCCTCGGGGTGGGGCCTACAATGAGCAGTTCTTC.

This sequence joins TRBV11-2 and TRBJ1-2; the D is unclear. The CDR3 spans 14 residues. Trimming removed 4 bases from V and 4 bases from J, with 13 bases in between. Germline values: CDR1 SGHAT, CDR2 FQNNGV. The CDR3 sequence: CASSSRTAGYGYTF. CDR3 DNA: TGTGCCAGCAGCTCCAGGACTGCTGGCTATGGCTACACCTTC.

The CDR3 loop is CASSLVGVGAGGTDTQYF. The CDR3 DNA reads as TGTGCCAGCAGCTTAGTAGGAGTTGGAGCGGGAGGCACAGATACGCAGTATTTT. The chain is built from TRBV7-8 and TRBJ2-3, with TRBD2 identical over 8 bases. This CDR3 has 18 residues. The germline gives CDR1 SGHVS, CDR2 FQNEAQ. V trimming: 1 base; J trimming: 1 base; junction bases outside the gene matches: 10.

The chain has TRBV7-2 and TRBJ1-1; no firm D call. The germline V and J ends were trimmed by 2 bases and 4 bases, with 5 bases remaining between them. The germline V gene has CDR1 SGHTA and CDR2 FQGNSA. This CDR3 contains 12 residues. This chain's CDR3 is CASSLTVTEAFF. In DNA, the CDR3 is TGTGCCAGCAGCTTAACTGTCACTGAAGCTTTCTTT.

The CDR3 DNA reads as TGTGCCAGCAGCTTAGAGTACTCCTACAATGAGCAGTTCTTC. This translates into CASSLEYSYNEQFF. The chain links TRBV11-2 to TRBJ2-1; D gene uncertain. This CDR3 is built from 14 residues. The V gene lost 0 bases and the J gene lost 0 bases, with 3 bases spanning the gap. Germline lookup yields CDR1 SGHAT and CDR2 FQNNGV. Drawing the rest from reference TRBV11-2 and TRBJ2-1, the complete variable domain is EAGVAQSPRYKIIEKRQSVAFWCNPISGHATLYWYQQILGQGPKLLIQFQNNGVVDDSQLPKDRFSAERLKGVDSTLKIQPAKLEDSAVYLCASSLEYSYNEQFFGPGTRLTVL.

Regarding this clone: The limits of the CDR3 on the DNA are not certain, so only TCRdb's listed CDR3 is given. The rearrangement uses TRBV21-1 and TRBJ2-7; the table names TRBD2, a call not compared with the DNA. TRBV21-1 is reported as a pseudogene. A total of 15 residues make up the CDR3, ends included. The chain's CDR3 is CASSNWASGSGEQYF.

The V gene is TRBV7-9, the J gene TRBJ1-6; tentatively, D is TRBD1 (5 bases). The CDR3 runs to 17 residues. V lost 7 bases, J lost 3 bases, and 19 bases lay in between. The V gene's germline CDR1 is SEHNR and CDR2 FQNEAQ (reference sequence). The CDR3 loop reads CASTIWLGGDYNSPLHF. For the CDR3, the DNA is TGTGCCAGCACAATCTGGTTGGGGGGTGACTATAATTCACCCCTCCACTTT.

This clone was counted once. The V gene is TRBV7-2, the J gene TRBJ2-7; no firm D call. The CDR3 has 11 amino acids. Germline V gene data show CDR1 as SGHTA and CDR2 as FQGNSA. V lost 4 bases and J 3 bases, leaving 4 bases between the germline ends. DNA for the CDR3: TGTGCCAGCAGCTATTACTACGAGCAGTACTTC. Amino acid sequence: CASSYYYEQYF.